What follows are 6 T cell receptor beta chains derived from one specimen sequenced in a study of shared clonotypes between healthy human individuals. TCRdb keeps only in-frame clones here, not all; method: immunoSEQ multiplex PCR. The sample lists 2 million to 2.5 million clones, 85% to 95% occurring once. The sample was naive CD4+ T cells from PBMCs. Subset in this sample: CD45RA+ positively selected. These receptors all stem from a young man in good health. Some clones in this sample may be carry-over from other donors' samples.

CDR3 amino acids: CASMIRGGKSNQPQHF. DNA for the CDR3: TGTGCCAGTATGATCCGGGGGGGAAAGAGCAATCAGCCCCAGCATTTT. This chain joins TRBV19 and TRBJ1-5; a possible D gene is TRBD1 (5 bases). The germline V gene encodes CDR1 LNHDA and CDR2 SQIVND (reference sequence). Trimming took off 7 bases at V and 1 base at J, with 17 bases between the two ends. The CDR3 loop spans 16 amino acids.

This clone appeared a single time. J is TRBJ2-7 and V is TRBV29-1; a possible D gene is TRBD1 (6 bases). V lost 4 bases and J 10 bases, leaving 17 bases between the germline ends. This CDR3 has 12 residues. The germline gives CDR1 SQVTM, CDR2 ANQGSEA. The CDR3 loop reads CSVVVGGREQYF. CDR3 in DNA: TGCAGCGTTGTAGTAGGGGGAAGAGAACAGTACTTC.

This clone was detected once. The chain combines TRBV11-1 with TRBJ2-3; TRBD2 agrees at 13 bases. The CDR3 runs 18 residues. J was trimmed by 4 bases and V by 2 bases; bases with no gene match: 9. Germline assignment: CDR1 SGHAT and CDR2 FQDESV (reference sequence). DNA of the CDR3: TGTGCCAGCAGCTTAACCGCTCGAGGACTAGCGGGAGCAGATACGCAGTATTTT. Protein sequence: CASSLTARGLAGADTQYF. Filled out from reference TRBV11-1 and TRBJ2-3, the complete variable domain reads EAEVAQSPRYKITEKSQAVAFWCDPISGHATLYWYRQILGQGPELLVQFQDESVVDDSQLPKDRFSAERLKGVDSTLKIQPAELGDSAMYLCASSLTARGLAGADTQYFGPGTRLTVL.

CDR3 bases: TGTGCCAGCAGCCCGGACTGGATAACCTACAATGAGCAGTTCTTC. Protein: CASSPDWITYNEQFF. The genes are TRBV7-2 and TRBJ2-1; TRBD2 is a possible D gene (5 bases). CDR1 is SGHTA, CDR2 FQGNSA, per germline. The CDR3 length is 15 residues. Trimming shortened V by 5 bases and J by 2 bases, and 13 bases separated the two germline ends.

The rearrangement links TRBV19 to TRBJ2-1; 7 bases are a match to TRBD1. The CDR3 has 15 amino acids. The trim removed 6 bases at V and 3 bases at J, leaving 8 bases unmatched. The V gene's germline CDR1 is LNHDA and CDR2 SQIVND (reference sequence). The CDR3 loop is CASSERTGDYNEQFF. Written as DNA, the CDR3 is TGTGCCAGTAGCGAAAGGACAGGCGACTACAATGAGCAGTTCTTC.

In this sample, this clone turned up once. This chain links TRBV7-2 with TRBJ2-3; 7 bases are shared with TRBD2. CDR3 length: 19 residues. Germline loops: CDR1 SGHTA, CDR2 FQGNSA. V trimming: 3 bases; J trimming: 1 base; junction bases outside the gene matches: 16. The CDR3 region is CASSLWASGESIGTDTQYF. CDR3 sequence (DNA): TGTGCCAGCAGCTTGTGGGCTAGCGGTGAATCGATTGGCACAGATACGCAGTATTTT.